Described below is a single T cell receptor beta chain sequence and its context. Its binding antigen is unknown. The record has no base qualities; no much larger clone is one base away. Unmatched junction bases come to 6, with V trimmed by 6 bases and J by 4 bases. Spanning cysteine to phenylalanine, the CDR3 consists of 15 amino acids. CDR3 DNA only is kept here, 45 bases in frame from base 1. In the germline V gene (reference sequence), CDR1 corresponds to MNHEY and CDR2 to SMNVEV. This sample stems from a study of blood T cell repertoires in COVID-19 (dated by TCRdb to 2018 to 2021). With respect to the entire study: Samples from collaborators originated in the United States, Italy and Spain and spanned both the acute and convalescent phases of COVID-19. The prospective study material was composed of cDNA or gDNA derived from T cells, B-cell-depleted T cells, or PBMCs. Samples were obtained from the ongoing ImmuneRACE study (first 160 participants) and from over 1,000 subjects provided by 6 global collaborators. Deeply sampled blood TCRbeta repertoires from subjects exposed to, actively infected with, or recovered from COVID-19 were included in the dataset. Nearly every sample came with metadata listing a de-identified subject ID, COVID-19 status, age in years and sex. HLA class I and class II types, where available, came from metadata supplied by the sample provider rather than from assay-based typing. The repertoires were made available in a free public database intended to serve as a resource for research on the immune response to SARS-CoV-2. General conclusions and limits of the study: The amount of clinical and demographic metadata varied by source and participant and was provided uncurated.

The immunoSEQ Assay, a bias-controlled multiplex PCR, was used to amplify TCRbeta CDR3 regions from genomic DNA. Per the authors' processing: The number of nucleated cells in each sample was estimated from the amplification of reference gene primers within the assay. Sequence reads were collapsed and filtered to measure the absolute abundance of every unique TCRbeta CDR3 rearrangement. For each sample, productive Simpson clonality was calculated as the square root of Simpson's diversity index across productive rearrangements. TCRdb holds this immuneACCESS table with in-frame rearrangements only. Some clones are missing; in checked studies, unresolved V genes explain under half, and the rest has no known cause. The DNA was the basis for D and trimming; V, J and clone size are from that table. Recorded for this sample are around 700,000 clones; more than 80% of them occurred a single time. The ten most abundant clones make up 0.2% to 0.3% of the sample.

Collaborating institutions collected whole blood in K2EDTA tubes following their own protocols. For TCRbeta analysis, collaborators shipped samples as frozen whole blood, isolated PBMCs, or DNA extracted from either of those sample types. The chain is made from TRBV27 and TRBJ1-5; TRBD1 fits 10 bases in the junction. The TCR originated in a woman aged 18-29 years with acute or convalescent COVID-19. The sequencing input was peripheral blood. The CDR3 has the sequence CASRRQGALNQPQHF. The nucleotides are TGTGCCAGCAGACGACAGGGGGCACTTAATCAGCCCCAGCATTTT.